Below are 4 T cell receptor beta chains sequenced from a single sample in a study of T cells in Graves' hyperthyroidism and ophthalmopathy. There were TCR beta CDR3 regions amplified from RNA transcripts. First-round RT-PCR targeting the TCR CDR3 was performed with the HTBI primer set. TCRdb reprocessed the multiplex PCR reads with MiXCR, giving one entry per CDR3 protein. The sample lists roughly 740,000 distinct CDR3 sequences, roughly 17% occurring once. Sequenced input: blood. All receptors derive from a man between 18 and 29 years old with Graves' hyperthyroidism.

This clonotype was seen ten or more times. As DNA, the CDR3 is TGTGCCAGCAGTCTACGTTCGGGTAGCTCCTACGAGCAGTACTTC. Amino acid sequence: CASSLRSGSSYEQYF. The rearrangement joins TRBV27 to TRBJ2-7; D uncertain. The CDR3 contains 15 residues. V shed 5 bases and J shed 0 bases, with 14 bases lying between them. Germline V gene sequence: CDR1 MNHEY, CDR2 SMNVEV (reference sequence).

This chain links TRBV7-9 with TRBJ2-5; weak D call: TRBD2 (5 bases). The germline CDR1 and CDR2 sequences are SEHNR and FQNEAQ (reference sequence). CDR3 length: 15 amino acids. V lost 2 bases and J 1 base, leaving 11 bases between the germline ends. This chain's CDR3 is CASSLSRTSQETQYF. The CDR3 nucleotides are TGTGCCAGCAGCTTAAGTCGCACTAGCCAAGAGACCCAGTACTTC.

The chain recombines TRBV9 with TRBJ2-1; TRBD2 matches at 11 bases. Germline V gene lookup returns CDR1 SGDLS and CDR2 YYNGEE. The CDR3 length is 23 residues. The junction had 20 bases not matched to a gene; V was cut back by 0 bases and J by 0 bases. The CDR3, as DNA: TGTGCCAGCAGCGTAGGATTGGGGATGGGGTTTAGCGGGAGGGCCCCCTCCTACAATGAGCAGTTCTTC. Translation: CASSVGLGMGFSGRAPSYNEQFF.

This clonotype was recorded at least ten times. The chain recombines TRBV6-1 with TRBJ2-7, with D tentatively TRBD2 (6 bases). CDR1 and CDR2 (germline): MNHNS, SASEGT. This CDR3 has 12 residues. V lost 10 bases and J 2 bases, leaving 12 bases between the germline ends. CDR3 DNA: TGTGCCACTGGGACTGCTACCTACGAGCAGTACTTC. Translated: CATGTATYEQYF.